The rows below give T cell receptor beta chains drawn from one sample of a study of blood T cell repertoires in COVID-19. Only in-frame clones appear in the TCRdb table, and some are missing; sequencing was by immunoSEQ multiplex PCR. Among fewer than 350,000 clones, 85% were seen once, and the ten largest hold about 1.9%. The sample consisted of PBMCs or T cells enriched from blood (not recorded which). These receptors originate from a woman in her twenties or thirties who had been exposed to COVID-19. Both conserved end residues are part of each CDR3. A D gene is named only where the DNA matches it firmly. Size values are once, few and many counts, or a class for expanded clones, and some rows have none.

abundance,d_gene,j_gene,v_gene,len,CDR3nt,CDR3aa
-,TRBD1,TRBJ1-2,TRBV25-1,16,TGTGCCAGCAGTTCTAAGAGGGGACAGTATCTCTATGGCTTCACCTTC,CASSSKRGQYLYGFTF
-,TRBD1,TRBJ1-5,TRBV14,15,TGTGCCAGCAGCCCGGGACAGAGGATCAATCAGCCCCAGCATTTT,CASSPGQRINQPQHF
once,-,TRBJ1-2,TRBV18,14,TGTGCCAGCTCACCCAACGAGATGCAGGGTGGCTACACCTTC,CASSPNEMQGGYTF
-,-,TRBJ1-4,TRBV28,14,TGTGCCAGCAGTTTAAGAGGCGGTAATGAAAAACTGTTTTTT,CASSLRGGNEKLFF
-,TRBD1,TRBJ2-2,TRBV6-5,15,TGTGCCAGCAGGCCCGGGACAGGGAACACCGGGGAGCTGTTTTTT,CASRPGTGNTGELFF
-,TRBD1,TRBJ1-2,TRBV6-5,14,TGTGCCAGCATTTTGACAGGGGGCAGCTATGGCTACACCTTC,CASILTGGSYGYTF
few,TRBD1,TRBJ1-2,TRBV27,17,TGTGCCAGCAGCCGAACCGGACAGGGGGCGACCCACTATGGCTACACCTTC,CASSRTGQGATHYGYTF
once,-,TRBJ1-2,TRBV9,18,TGTGCCAGCAGCGTAGACGGGAGGGTCCAACTGGGTATGGGGGGCTACACCTTC,CASSVDGRVQLGMGGYTF
-,TRBD2,TRBJ2-1,TRBV10-3,15,TGTGCCGTTAGCGGGAGTAGTGGCTCCTACAATGAGCAGTTCTTC,CAVSGSSGSYNEQFF
once,-,TRBJ2-1,TRBV2,14,TGTGCCAGCAATCCTCGGGAGCAGTACAATGAGCAGTTCTTC,CASNPREQYNEQFF
-,-,TRBJ1-1,TRBV21-1,14,TGTGCCAGCAGCAAAGTGACAGAAGGGGCTGAAGCTTTCTTT,CASSKVTEGAEAFF
once,TRBD2,TRBJ2-5,TRBV7-3,13,TGTGCCAGCAGCTTAAGGGAGGGAGAGACCCAGTACTTC,CASSLREGETQYF
-,TRBD2,TRBJ2-3,TRBV13,20,TGTGCCAGCAGCTTCAGGCCGGGACTAGCGGGAGGAGGGGTCACAGATACGCAGTATTTT,CASSFRPGLAGGGVTDTQYF
-,TRBD2,TRBJ2-1,TRBV5-1,17,TGCGCCAGCAGCTTGGGGAATAGCGGGATCGAATTGGATGAGCAGTTCTTC,CASSLGNSGIELDEQFF
-,TRBD2,TRBJ2-1,TRBV10-1,16,TGCGCCAGCAGTGAGAGAGCGGGAGGGGAGGGGGATGAGCAGTTCTTC,CASSERAGGEGDEQFF
-,-,TRBJ2-3,TRBV9,18,TGTGCCAGCAGCGTAACCCCGGGGGCGGGGGACTTGACAGATACGCAGTATTTT,CASSVTPGAGDLTDTQYF
-,TRBD1,TRBJ2-7,TRBV3-1/TRBV3-2,14,TGTGCCAGCAGGGGAACGGACAGGGCCTACGAGCAGTACTTC,CASRGTDRAYEQYF
-,-,TRBJ1-6,TRBV6-5,16,TGTGCCAGCAGTTACTCAGGGGACTCCTATAATTCACCCCTCCACTTT,CASSYSGDSYNSPLHF
-,-,TRBJ1-4,TRBV12-3/TRBV12-4,11,TGTGCCAGCAGTCCAAATGAAAAACTGTTTTTT,CASSPNEKLFF
-,-,TRBJ2-7,TRBV4-1,16,TGCGCCAGCAGCCAAGATATCCGGGAGCCCCTCCACGAGCAGTACTTC,CASSQDIREPLHEQYF
once,TRBD1,TRBJ1-5,TRBV23-1,14,TGCGCCAGCGACAGGGTCTTTAGCAATCAGCCCCAGCATTTT,CASDRVFSNQPQHF
-,TRBD2,TRBJ2-1,TRBV6-4,18,TGTGCCAGCAGTGGAAGCGGGGGGGCTTCAAGCTCCTACAATGAGCAGTTCTTC,CASSGSGGASSSYNEQFF
-,TRBD1,TRBJ1-1,TRBV18,16,TGTGCCAGCTCACCTGTAACAGGGGGTGTGAACACTGAAGCTTTCTTT,CASSPVTGGVNTEAFF
-,-,TRBJ1-1,TRBV7-5,14,TGTGCCAGAAGCTTAGAAGACAGTAACACTGAAGCTTTCTTT,CARSLEDSNTEAFF
-,-,TRBJ1-1,TRBV28,12,TGTGCCAGCAGTTCCGGGAACACTGAAGCTTTCTTT,CASSSGNTEAFF
-,TRBD2,TRBJ2-3,TRBV28,18,TGTGCCAGCAGTTTGCGGGTCGGGAGGGGGGACAGCACAGATACGCAGTATTTT,CASSLRVGRGDSTDTQYF
many,-,TRBJ2-7,TRBV10-3,14,TGTGCCATCAGTGAATGGCAGGGCTCCTACGAGCAGTACTTC,CAISEWQGSYEQYF
-,-,TRBJ1-5,TRBV28,14,TGTGCCAGCAGTTCGCGGTATAGCAATCAGCCCCAGCATTTT,CASSSRYSNQPQHF
-,-,TRBJ1-2,TRBV7-9,14,TGTGCCAGCAGCTTAGTGACAGCTGCATATGGCTACACCTTC,CASSLVTAAYGYTF
-,-,TRBJ1-6,TRBV27,15,TGTGCCAGCAGTTTGGCCGTGAATTATAATTCACCCCTCCACTTT,CASSLAVNYNSPLHF
few,-,TRBJ1-1,TRBV10-3,12,TGTGCCATCAGTGACGGGAACACTGAAGCTTTCTTT,CAISDGNTEAFF
-,-,TRBJ1-3,TRBV19,12,TGTGCCAGTAACGGAGGGGGAAACACCATATATTTT,CASNGGGNTIYF
-,-,TRBJ1-4,TRBV19,15,TGTGCCAGTAGTAGCACCGGTGCGGCTAATGAAAAACTGTTTTTT,CASSSTGAANEKLFF
-,-,TRBJ1-4,TRBV29-1,11,TGCAGCGCCCGAACTAATGAAAAACTGTTTTTT,CSARTNEKLFF
-,-,TRBJ2-5,TRBV12-3/TRBV12-4,13,TGTGCCAACTCTGGGGCTACCGGTGAGACCCAGTACTTC,CANSGATGETQYF
-,TRBD1,TRBJ1-2,TRBV10-3,16,TGTGCCACTCACGGGACAGGGGGGTTTTCTAACTATGGCTACACCTTC,CATHGTGGFSNYGYTF
-,TRBD2,TRBJ2-1,TRBV7-7,15,TGTGCTAGCCGGTTCTATAGCGGGGATAACAATGAGCAGTTCTTC,CASRFYSGDNNEQFF
-,TRBD2,TRBJ2-7,TRBV4-1,16,TGCGCCAGCAGCCAAGCGGCGACTAGCGGTTCCTACGAGCAGTACTTC,CASSQAATSGSYEQYF
-,TRBD1,TRBJ1-5,TRBV7-8,15,TGTGCCAGCAGCCAAAAAGGGACAGGCAATCAGCCCCAGCATTTT,CASSQKGTGNQPQHF
-,-,TRBJ1-5,TRBV10-3,13,TGTGCCATCAGTGAAAGGGGTGATCAGCCCCAGCATTTT,CAISERGDQPQHF
-,-,TRBJ1-2,TRBV2,12,TGTGCTACGGGGGGGGCTAACTATGGCTACACCTTC,CATGGANYGYTF
-,-,TRBJ1-1,TRBV19,14,TGTGCCAGTACCAAACTGGGGGGGAACACTGAAGCTTTCTTT,CASTKLGGNTEAFF
-,-,TRBJ1-2,TRBV5-6,13,TGTGCCAGCAGCCCCGGTCGAGGGGGAGGCTACACCTTC,CASSPGRGGGYTF
-,-,TRBJ2-7,TRBV7-2,13,TGTGCCAGCAGCTTCCGCCCCACTTACGAGCAGTACTTC,CASSFRPTYEQYF
-,-,TRBJ2-2,TRBV6-1,16,TGTGCCAGCAGTGAATTACGGGGGACGAACACCGGGGAGCTGTTTTTT,CASSELRGTNTGELFF
-,TRBD1,TRBJ2-7,TRBV30,13,TGTGCCTACCCGGACAGGGCAAGGGGCGAGCAGTACTTC,CAYPDRARGEQYF
once,-,TRBJ1-2,TRBV29-1,14,TGCAGCGTTGAAGAATCCTACTTAAACTATGGCTACACCTTC,CSVEESYLNYGYTF
-,TRBD2,TRBJ2-7,TRBV7-9,16,TGTGCCAGCAGCGAACAATTAGGGACTAGCGGGTACGAGCAGTACTTC,CASSEQLGTSGYEQYF
few,-,TRBJ1-2,TRBV28,13,TGTGCCAGCAGTTCGGGAGGAAACTATGGCTACACCTTC,CASSSGGNYGYTF
-,-,TRBJ1-6,TRBV28,14,TGTGCCAGCAGTCCCCCGTGGGAGGGATCACCCCTCCACTTT,CASSPPWEGSPLHF
once,TRBD1,TRBJ2-7,TRBV6-5,16,TGTGCCAGCAGTTTACTATTGGCAGGGGGTATCAACGAGCAGTACTTC,CASSLLLAGGINEQYF
-,TRBD1,TRBJ2-7,TRBV28,16,TGTGCCAGCAGTTCCCTCTCCGGGACAGGGTTGTACGAGCAGTACTTC,CASSSLSGTGLYEQYF
few,-,TRBJ2-5,TRBV6-2/TRBV6-3,13,TGTGCCAGCAGCCAACCTACCCCCGGGACCCAGTACTTC,CASSQPTPGTQYF
few,-,TRBJ1-2,TRBV5-1,12,TGCGCCAGCAGCTCGGGGGACTATGGCTACACCTTC,CASSSGDYGYTF
-,TRBD1,TRBJ2-2,TRBV6-6,23,TGTGCCAGCAGCTTACCCCAACGGGAATCTCAGGTAGGGGGCGTGGGTGAAACCGGGGAGCTGTTTTTT,CASSLPQRESQVGGVGETGELFF
-,TRBD2,TRBJ2-7,TRBV27,15,TGTGCCAGCAGTTTATTACTAGCGGGAGGTCATGAGCAGTACTTC,CASSLLLAGGHEQYF
once,-,TRBJ1-1,TRBV18,15,TGTGCCAGCTCATCGGTGGGCCTCAGGGACACTGAAGCTTTCTTT,CASSSVGLRDTEAFF
-,-,TRBJ1-2,TRBV19,12,TGTGCCAGTAGTAACAGAAACTATGGCTACACCTTC,CASSNRNYGYTF
-,TRBD1,TRBJ1-1,TRBV5-6,14,TGTGCCAGCAGCTTGGACAGGGGGAACACTGAAGCTTTCTTT,CASSLDRGNTEAFF
-,TRBD2,TRBJ2-7,TRBV4-1,17,TGCGCCAGCAGCCCCGGGGGACTAGCGGGGGGATCCTACGAGCAGTACTTC,CASSPGGLAGGSYEQYF